Listed below are T cell receptor beta chains from one sample, sequenced in a study of T cell repertoires in cytomegalovirus infection. TCRdb re-called the reads through MiXCR, storing one row per CDR3 protein. The table shows under 500,000 distinct CDR3 sequences, with roughly 46% occurring only once. These receptors lack a known antigen. Specimen: cultured PBMCs, collected from culture after CMV antigen stimulation. Receptors originate from a human donor in good health (CMV status not recorded). Some clones in this sample may be carry-over from other donors' samples. The CDR3 runs from the conserved cysteine through the conserved F or W. The D gene is left open where the match is weak. Size is omitted from some rows. Given values are once, few, many or a class for expanded clones.

D: TRBD2; V: TRBV19; size: .; J: TRBJ2-1; CDR3: CASTLRGGGWNEQFF; DNA: TGTGCCAGTACTTTACGGGGCGGGGGGTGGAATGAGCAGTTCTTC
D: .; V: TRBV6-1; size: once; J: TRBJ1-2; CDR3: CASRAPLGYTF; DNA: TGTGCCAGCAGAGCCCCCCTCGGCTACACCTTC
D: TRBD1; V: TRBV7-9; size: .; J: TRBJ2-1; CDR3: CASSLRGLSSDEQFF; DNA: TGTGCCAGCAGCTTAAGGGGGCTGTCGAGCGATGAGCAGTTCTTC
D: TRBD1; V: TRBV7-2; size: .; J: TRBJ2-4; CDR3: CASSYHRGDSIQYF; DNA: TGTGCCAGCAGCTATCACAGGGGAGACAGCATTCAGTACTTC
D: TRBD1; V: TRBV6-7; size: .; J: TRBJ1-1; CDR3: CASSYFRGTTEAFF; DNA: TGTGCCAGCAGTTACTTCAGGGGGACCACTGAAGCTTTCTTT
D: TRBD2; V: TRBV28; size: .; J: TRBJ2-7; CDR3: CASSNGLGTSVYEQYF; DNA: TGTGCCAGCAGCAACGGTTTAGGGACTAGCGTTTACGAGCAGTACTTC
D: TRBD1; V: TRBV6-1; size: .; J: TRBJ2-4; CDR3: CASSIRQGISKNIQYF; DNA: TGTGCCAGCAGTATTAGACAGGGGATATCCAAAAACATTCAGTACTTC
D: TRBD1; V: TRBV7-2; size: .; J: TRBJ2-7; CDR3: CASSKRIGTGAYEQYF; DNA: TGTGCCAGCAGCAAACGAATCGGGACAGGTGCCTACGAGCAGTACTTC
D: TRBD1; V: TRBV7-2; size: many; J: TRBJ1-1; CDR3: CASSYRDRVGTFF; DNA: TGTGCCAGCAGCTATCGGGACAGGGTGGGAACTTTCTTT
D: .; V: TRBV7-9; size: few; J: TRBJ2-7; CDR3: CASSLGRTTSYEQYF; DNA: TGTGCCAGCAGCTTAGGTCGGACCACCTCCTACGAGCAGTACTTC
D: .; V: TRBV20-1; size: few; J: TRBJ1-1; CDR3: CSAVTGPLNTEAFF; DNA: TGCAGTGCTGTGACAGGACCCCTCAACACTGAAGCTTTCTTT
D: .; V: TRBV12-5; size: .; J: TRBJ2-1; CDR3: CASGLVRRPGDNEQFF; DNA: TGTGCTAGTGGTTTGGTACGGAGGCCAGGGGACAATGAGCAGTTCTTC
D: TRBD1; V: TRBV7-6; size: .; J: TRBJ2-7; CDR3: CASSLFGQGYEQYF; DNA: TGTGCCAGCAGCTTATTTGGACAGGGTTACGAGCAGTACTTC
D: .; V: TRBV11-2; size: .; J: TRBJ2-1; CDR3: CASRQDLNEQFF; DNA: TGTGCCAGCAGACAGGACCTCAATGAGCAGTTCTTC
D: TRBD1; V: TRBV6-5; size: .; J: TRBJ1-1; CDR3: CASSYTRDSGAFF; DNA: TGTGCCAGCAGTTACACCAGGGACAGCGGAGCTTTCTTT
D: .; V: TRBV28; size: .; J: TRBJ1-3; CDR3: CASSPGRGDSGNTIYF; DNA: TGTGCCAGCAGCCCGGGACGGGGGGACTCTGGAAACACCATATATTTT
D: .; V: TRBV7-3; size: once; J: TRBJ2-1; CDR3: CASSGGRRASDEQFF; DNA: TGTGCCAGCAGCGGAGGGAGGAGGGCCTCCGATGAGCAGTTCTTC
D: .; V: TRBV10-3; size: .; J: TRBJ2-2; CDR3: CAISVRNRAGELFF; DNA: TGTGCCATCAGTGTAAGAAACAGGGCCGGGGAGCTGTTTTTT
D: TRBD2; V: TRBV5-4; size: .; J: TRBJ2-2; CDR3: CAVVLPGGGELFF; DNA: TGTGCCGTCGTCTTGCCGGGGGGCGGGGAGCTGTTTTTT
D: TRBD2; V: TRBV19; size: .; J: TRBJ2-2; CDR3: CASSMTAGGPTGELFF; DNA: TGTGCCAGTAGTATGACGGCGGGGGGTCCCACCGGGGAGCTGTTTTTT
D: TRBD2; V: TRBV18; size: few; J: TRBJ2-7; CDR3: CASSLNGEGLEQYF; DNA: TGTGCCAGCTCACTCAACGGGGAGGGGCTCGAGCAGTACTTC
D: TRBD1; V: TRBV12-3/TRBV12-4; size: few; J: TRBJ1-1; CDR3: CASSFGRGPTEAFF; DNA: TGTGCCAGCAGTTTCGGCAGGGGGCCCACTGAAGCTTTCTTT
D: TRBD2; V: TRBV7-2; size: few; J: TRBJ2-2; CDR3: CASSLLSGVTGELFF; DNA: TGTGCCAGCAGCTTACTCAGCGGGGTCACCGGGGAGCTGTTTTTT
D: .; V: TRBV12-3/TRBV12-4; size: few; J: TRBJ2-7; CDR3: CASSFGLRDYEQYF; DNA: TGTGCCAGCAGTTTTGGACTCCGTGACTACGAGCAGTACTTC
D: .; V: TRBV6-2/TRBV6-3; size: .; J: TRBJ2-7; CDR3: CASSPDDSLASYEQYF; DNA: TGTGCCAGCAGCCCGGATGATAGCCTTGCGTCCTACGAGCAGTACTTC
D: .; V: TRBV7-6; size: .; J: TRBJ2-3; CDR3: CASSSRDPRDRRTDTQYF; DNA: TGTGCCAGCAGCTCCAGAGACCCCCGGGACCGGCGCACAGATACGCAGTATTTT
D: .; V: TRBV4-1; size: .; J: TRBJ2-5; CDR3: CASSQEALQETQYF; DNA: TGCGCCAGCAGCCAAGAAGCGCTCCAAGAGACCCAGTACTTC
D: .; V: TRBV19; size: .; J: TRBJ1-1; CDR3: CASSIAGGLGEAFF; DNA: TGTGCCAGTAGTATCGCCGGGGGGCTGGGTGAAGCTTTCTTT
D: .; V: TRBV7-8; size: few; J: TRBJ2-3; CDR3: CASSSEGISVTDTQYF; DNA: TGTGCCAGCAGCTCTGAGGGCATATCAGTCACAGATACGCAGTATTTT
D: .; V: TRBV12-5; size: .; J: TRBJ2-2; CDR3: CASGGGLHTGELFF; DNA: TGTGCTAGTGGCGGGGGACTGCACACCGGGGAGCTGTTTTTT
D: .; V: TRBV5-6; size: .; J: TRBJ1-1; CDR3: CASSLSKNTEAFF; DNA: TGTGCCAGCAGCTTAAGTAAGAACACTGAAGCTTTCTTT
D: .; V: TRBV6-2/TRBV6-3; size: .; J: TRBJ2-1; CDR3: CASLPRGGDEQFF; DNA: TGTGCCAGCCTACCTAGGGGGGGCGATGAGCAGTTCTTC
D: .; V: TRBV10-2; size: .; J: TRBJ2-3; CDR3: CASEDAASTDTQYF; DNA: TGCGCCAGCGAGGACGCAGCTAGCACAGATACGCAGTATTTT
D: TRBD2; V: TRBV2; size: .; J: TRBJ2-1; CDR3: CASLRSPAKRGGRVYNEQFF; DNA: TGTGCCAGCCTTAGATCCCCGGCGAAGCGGGGGGGAAGAGTTTACAATGAGCAGTTCTTC
D: .; V: TRBV28; size: .; J: TRBJ2-5; CDR3: CASSLLGAVKETQYF; DNA: TGTGCCAGCAGTTTACTCGGGGCGGTTAAAGAGACCCAGTACTTC
D: .; V: TRBV2; size: many; J: TRBJ1-2; CDR3: CASSVDQNYGYTF; DNA: TGTGCCAGCAGTGTGGATCAGAACTATGGCTACACCTTC
D: .; V: TRBV9; size: few; J: TRBJ2-7; CDR3: CASSVGRNREGYEQYF; DNA: TGTGCCAGCAGCGTAGGTAGGAACAGGGAAGGGTACGAGCAGTACTTC
D: .; V: TRBV7-2; size: many; J: TRBJ2-1; CDR3: CASSLGVLSYNEQFF; DNA: TGTGCCAGCAGCTTAGGGGTCTTATCCTACAATGAGCAGTTCTTC
D: TRBD2; V: TRBV2; size: .; J: TRBJ2-1; CDR3: CASTTSRGGNEQFF; DNA: TGTGCCAGCACCACGTCCCGGGGGGGTAATGAGCAGTTCTTC
D: .; V: TRBV10-1; size: few; J: TRBJ2-3; CDR3: CASGARRDTQYF; DNA: TGCGCCTCGGGGGCGCGAAGAGATACGCAGTATTTT
D: TRBD2; V: TRBV15; size: .; J: TRBJ2-7; CDR3: CATSGSSGSSYEQYF; DNA: TGTGCCACCAGCGGCTCTAGCGGATCCTCCTACGAGCAGTACTTC
D: .; V: TRBV7-8; size: .; J: TRBJ2-7; CDR3: CASSPTPVTYYEQYF; DNA: TGTGCCAGCAGCCCCACCCCGGTGACATACTACGAGCAGTACTTC
D: TRBD1; V: TRBV12-3/TRBV12-4; size: .; J: TRBJ1-4; CDR3: CASSLFVGRDRGPTNEKLFF; DNA: TGTGCCAGCAGTTTATTCGTGGGGCGGGACAGGGGGCCAACTAATGAAAAACTGTTTTTT
D: TRBD2; V: TRBV11-2; size: few; J: TRBJ2-1; CDR3: CASSLGLTSTGSFF; DNA: TGTGCCAGCAGCTTAGGATTGACTAGCACAGGATCGTTCTTC
D: .; V: TRBV12-3/TRBV12-4; size: .; J: TRBJ2-3; CDR3: CASSLNLGTDTQYF; DNA: TGTGCCAGCAGTTTGAACCTAGGCACAGATACGCAGTATTTT
D: .; V: TRBV7-2; size: few; J: TRBJ2-7; CDR3: CASSLWPSYEQYF; DNA: TGTGCCAGCAGCTTATGGCCCTCCTACGAGCAGTACTTC
D: .; V: TRBV7-2; size: .; J: TRBJ2-7; CDR3: CASSGPGTYEQYF; DNA: TGTGCCAGCTCGGGCCCTGGGACCTACGAGCAGTACTTC
D: .; V: TRBV5-6; size: .; J: TRBJ1-2; CDR3: CASSRTGKDGYTF; DNA: TGTGCCAGCAGCCGTACGGGGAAGGACGGCTACACCTTC
D: .; V: TRBV12-3/TRBV12-4; size: .; J: TRBJ2-1; CDR3: CASSLSRAGDEQFF; DNA: TGTGCCAGCAGTTTAAGTAGGGCGGGCGATGAGCAGTTCTTC
D: .; V: TRBV28; size: .; J: TRBJ2-2; CDR3: CASSSLAGVRNGELFF; DNA: TGTGCCAGCAGTTCCCTCGCCGGGGTCAGGAACGGGGAGCTGTTTTTT
D: .; V: TRBV10-3; size: .; J: TRBJ2-2; CDR3: CAISERKTTGELFF; DNA: TGTGCCATCAGTGAAAGGAAAACCACCGGGGAGCTGTTTTTT
D: .; V: TRBV27; size: once; J: TRBJ1-1; CDR3: CASSLTRRTEAFF; DNA: TGTGCCAGCAGTTTAACAAGGAGAACTGAAGCTTTCTTT
D: .; V: TRBV28; size: .; J: TRBJ1-2; CDR3: CASSFGAGDYGYTF; DNA: TGTGCCAGCAGTTTTGGGGCGGGCGACTATGGCTACACCTTC
D: .; V: TRBV7-2; size: few; J: TRBJ2-3; CDR3: CASRLFTSTDTQYF; DNA: TGTGCCAGCAGACTTTTTACCAGCACAGATACGCAGTATTTT
D: TRBD1; V: TRBV5-4; size: .; J: TRBJ1-6; CDR3: CASSLGTGRDSPLHF; DNA: TGTGCCAGCAGCTTGGGGACAGGGCGGGACTCACCCCTCCACTTT
D: .; V: TRBV5-4; size: .; J: TRBJ2-1; CDR3: CASSFGSSAASSYNEQFF; DNA: TGTGCCAGCAGCTTTGGGTCTAGCGCAGCTAGCTCCTACAATGAGCAGTTCTTC